This TCR beta chain was obtained from a study of CD8+ T cells in alopecia areata. The study, taken as a whole, reports: An increase in clonality over normal scalp was evident in lesional scalp, especially alopecia totalis/universalis.

This clone came up a few times. Its target is unknown. The germline CDR1 and CDR2 sequences are LNHNV and YYDKDF (reference sequence). Trimming shortened V by 0 bases and J by 0 bases, and 16 bases separated the two germline ends. The CDR3 has 18 amino acids. Extracted RNA was reverse transcribed into cDNA, the sequencing template. Assay: immunoSEQ multiplex PCR; the TCRdb copy retains only in-frame clones and omits some. The sample has 95,000 to 120,000 clones, 45% to 70% seen once. The sequenced sample consisted of CD8+ T cells sorted from blood. The receptor's source is a human donor in good health. V and J are TRBV15 and TRBJ2-3; a weak D match, TRBD2 (7 bases). The CDR3 spells CATSREVTGRASTDTQYF. The DNA for the CDR3 is TGTGCCACCAGCAGAGAGGTTACAGGGAGGGCGAGCACAGATACGCAGTATTTT.